The clone carrying this T cell receptor beta chain occurred many times. Germline V gene data show CDR1 as MNHNY and CDR2 as SVGAGI (reference sequence). V lost 2 bases to trimming and J lost 2 bases; unmatched junction nucleotides: 0. CDR3 length: 15 residues. This entry belongs to a study of blood T cells in healthy people across ages. Study-wide background: Template-switching capture recovered about one barcoded beta molecule per two T cells.

Next came a second PCR, run for roughly 6 to 11 cycles, which used a sample-barcoded 5' primer along with a J-beta primer mix. TCRdb redid the calling of the 5' RACE reads with MiXCR, one entry per CDR3 protein. The table records over 600,000 distinct CDR3 sequences, 20% to 25% of them present only once. This TCR was sampled from a man between 65 and 80 years old in good health. Sequencing was carried out using blood. The chain joins TRBV6-6 to TRBJ2-7, with 13 bases lining up with TRBD2. The CDR3 reads CASSYGTSGTYEQYF. CDR3 coding DNA: TGTGCCAGCAGTTACGGGACTAGCGGGACCTACGAGCAGTACTTC.